This T cell receptor beta chain was obtained from a study of cytomegalovirus exposure and HLA in healthy donors. Study-wide results and limits: Highest at DRB1 and lowest at HLA-C, TCR association rates differed among HLA loci in a later analysis.

Both 60 Vbeta primers and 13 Jbeta primers went into the PCR. Using immunoSEQ multiplex PCR, the repertoire was profiled, and TCRdb retains in-frame clones only, with some absent. Altogether around 190,000 clones are present, 78% being singletons, with the ten largest covering roughly 3%. This clone was seen a few times. As yet, its antigen is unknown. V was cut by 4 bases and J by 7 bases, with 18 bases left in between. The CDR3 is 15 residues long. In germline, CDR1 is SGHRS, CDR2 YFSETQ. Healthy individuals who donated bone marrow served as the donors. This TCR was sampled from a female donor in good health and CMV-seronegative. The rearrangement joins TRBV5-1 to TRBJ2-1, with D possibly TRBD2 on 6 matching bases. The sample comprised PBMCs. The CDR3 sequence is CASSPLGSGWNEQFF. As DNA, the CDR3 is TGCGCCAGCAGCCCCCTGGGGAGCGGGTGGAATGAGCAGTTCTTC.